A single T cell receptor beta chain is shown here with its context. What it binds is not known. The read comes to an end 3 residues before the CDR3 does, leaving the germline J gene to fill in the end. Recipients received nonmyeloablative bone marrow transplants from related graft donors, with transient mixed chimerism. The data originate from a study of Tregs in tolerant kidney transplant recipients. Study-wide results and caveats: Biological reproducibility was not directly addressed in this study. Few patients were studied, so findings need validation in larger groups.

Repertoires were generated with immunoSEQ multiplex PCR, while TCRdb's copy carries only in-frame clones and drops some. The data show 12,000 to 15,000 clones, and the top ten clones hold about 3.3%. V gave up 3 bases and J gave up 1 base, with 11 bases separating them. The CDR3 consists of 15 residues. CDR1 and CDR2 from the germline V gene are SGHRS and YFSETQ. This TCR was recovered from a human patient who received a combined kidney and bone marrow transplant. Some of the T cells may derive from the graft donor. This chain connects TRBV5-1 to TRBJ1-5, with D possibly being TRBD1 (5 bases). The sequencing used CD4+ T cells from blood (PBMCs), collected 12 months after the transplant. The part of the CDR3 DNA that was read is TGCGCCAGCAGCTCCCTTCCAGGGAGCAATCAGCCC. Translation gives CASSSLPGSNQP. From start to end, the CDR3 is CASSSLPGSNQPQHF.